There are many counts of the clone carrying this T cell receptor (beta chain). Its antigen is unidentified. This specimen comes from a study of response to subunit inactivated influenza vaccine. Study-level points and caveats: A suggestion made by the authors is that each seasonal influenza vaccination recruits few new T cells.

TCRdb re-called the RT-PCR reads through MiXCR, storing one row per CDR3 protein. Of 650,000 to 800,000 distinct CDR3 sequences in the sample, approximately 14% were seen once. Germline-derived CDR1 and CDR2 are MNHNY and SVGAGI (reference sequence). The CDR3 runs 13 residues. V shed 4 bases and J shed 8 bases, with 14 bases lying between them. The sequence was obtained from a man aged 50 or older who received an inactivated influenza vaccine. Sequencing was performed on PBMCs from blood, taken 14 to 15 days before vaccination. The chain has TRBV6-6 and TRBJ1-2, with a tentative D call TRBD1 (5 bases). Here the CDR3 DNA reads TGTGCCAGCAGTTTCGACAGTCGGAGGGGCTACACCTTC. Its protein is CASSFDSRRGYTF.